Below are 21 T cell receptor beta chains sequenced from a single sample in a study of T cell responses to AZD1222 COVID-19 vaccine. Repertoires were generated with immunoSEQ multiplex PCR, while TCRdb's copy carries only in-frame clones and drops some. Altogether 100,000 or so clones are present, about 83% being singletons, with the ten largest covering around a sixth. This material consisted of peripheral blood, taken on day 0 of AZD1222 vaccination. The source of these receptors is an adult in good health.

CDR3 sequence (DNA): TGTGCCAGCAGCTTAAATCTGGGGGAGAGCACAGATACGCAGTATTTT. Its translation: CASSLNLGESTDTQYF. This chain links TRBV7-3 with TRBJ2-3, with D tentatively TRBD1 or TRBD2 (5 bases each). CDR1 is SGHTA, CDR2 FQGTGA, per germline. V lost 1 base to trimming and J lost 0 bases, with 11 bases between them. CDR3 size: 16 residues.

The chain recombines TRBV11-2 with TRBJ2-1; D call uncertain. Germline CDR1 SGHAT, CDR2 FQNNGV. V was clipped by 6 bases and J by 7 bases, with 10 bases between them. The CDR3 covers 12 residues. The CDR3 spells CASSRRRNEQFF. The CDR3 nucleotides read TGTGCCAGCAGTCGTCGTAGGAATGAGCAGTTCTTC.

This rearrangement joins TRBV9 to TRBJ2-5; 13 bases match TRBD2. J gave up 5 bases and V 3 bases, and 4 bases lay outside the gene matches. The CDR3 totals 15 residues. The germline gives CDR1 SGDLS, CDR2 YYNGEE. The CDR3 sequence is CASSGTSGSRETQYF. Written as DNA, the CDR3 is TGTGCCAGCAGCGGGACTAGCGGGAGTCGGGAGACCCAGTACTTC.

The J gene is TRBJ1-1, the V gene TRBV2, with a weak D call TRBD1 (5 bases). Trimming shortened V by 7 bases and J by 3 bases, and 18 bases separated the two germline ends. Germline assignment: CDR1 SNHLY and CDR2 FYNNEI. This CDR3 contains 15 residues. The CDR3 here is CASTEGPGLHTEAFF. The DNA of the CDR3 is TGTGCCAGCACCGAGGGTCCGGGACTACACACTGAAGCTTTCTTT.

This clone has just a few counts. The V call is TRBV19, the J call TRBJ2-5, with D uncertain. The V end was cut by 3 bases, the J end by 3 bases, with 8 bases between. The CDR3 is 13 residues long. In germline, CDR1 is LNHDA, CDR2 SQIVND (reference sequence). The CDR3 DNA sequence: TGTGCCAGTAGTATGGGCAACGAAGAGACCCAGTACTTC. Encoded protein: CASSMGNEETQYF.

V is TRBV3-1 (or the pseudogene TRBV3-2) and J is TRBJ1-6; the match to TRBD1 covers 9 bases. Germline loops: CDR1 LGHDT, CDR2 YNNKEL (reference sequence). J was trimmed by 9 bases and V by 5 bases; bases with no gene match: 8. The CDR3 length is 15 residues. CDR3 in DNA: TGTGCCAGCAGCTCCGGGACAGGGATATCTTCACCCCTCCACTTT. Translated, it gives CASSSGTGISSPLHF.

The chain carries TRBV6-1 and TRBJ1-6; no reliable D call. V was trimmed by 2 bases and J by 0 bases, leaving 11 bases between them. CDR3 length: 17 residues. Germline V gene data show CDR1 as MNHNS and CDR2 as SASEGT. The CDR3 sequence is CASSEPRSSSYNSPLHF. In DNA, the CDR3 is TGTGCCAGCAGTGAACCCAGGTCGAGCTCCTATAATTCACCCCTCCACTTT.

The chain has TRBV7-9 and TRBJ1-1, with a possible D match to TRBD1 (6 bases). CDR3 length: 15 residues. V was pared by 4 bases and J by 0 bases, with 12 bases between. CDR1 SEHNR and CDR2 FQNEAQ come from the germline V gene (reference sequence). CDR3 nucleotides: TGTGCCAGCAGCTCTCGACAGGTTATGAACACTGAAGCTTTCTTT. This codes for CASSSRQVMNTEAFF. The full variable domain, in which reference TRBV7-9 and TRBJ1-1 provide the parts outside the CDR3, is DTGVSQNPRHKITKRGQNVTFRCDPISEHNRLYWYRQTLGQGPEFLTYFQNEAQLEKSRLLSDRFSAERPKGSFSTLEIQRTEQGDSAMYLCASSSRQVMNTEAFFGQGTRLTVV.

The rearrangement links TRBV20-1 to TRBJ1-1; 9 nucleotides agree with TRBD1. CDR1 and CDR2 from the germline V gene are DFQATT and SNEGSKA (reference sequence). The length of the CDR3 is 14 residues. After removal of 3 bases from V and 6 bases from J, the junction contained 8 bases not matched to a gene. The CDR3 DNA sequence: TGCAGTGCTAGTGGCAGGACAGGGGAATCTGAAGCTTTCTTT. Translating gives CSASGRTGESEAFF.

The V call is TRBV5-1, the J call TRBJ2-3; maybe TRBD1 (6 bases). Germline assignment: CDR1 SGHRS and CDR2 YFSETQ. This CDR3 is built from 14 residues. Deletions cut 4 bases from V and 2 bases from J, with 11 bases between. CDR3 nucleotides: TGCGCCAGCAGCCACGGACAGTACACAGATACGCAGTATTTT. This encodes CASSHGQYTDTQYF.

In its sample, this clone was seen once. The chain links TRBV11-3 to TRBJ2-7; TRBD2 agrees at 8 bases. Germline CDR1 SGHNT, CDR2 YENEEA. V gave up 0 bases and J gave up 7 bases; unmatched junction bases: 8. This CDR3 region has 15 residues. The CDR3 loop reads CASSLEGLVIEEQYF. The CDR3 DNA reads TGTGCCAGCAGCTTAGAGGGACTAGTTATTGAGGAGCAGTACTTC.

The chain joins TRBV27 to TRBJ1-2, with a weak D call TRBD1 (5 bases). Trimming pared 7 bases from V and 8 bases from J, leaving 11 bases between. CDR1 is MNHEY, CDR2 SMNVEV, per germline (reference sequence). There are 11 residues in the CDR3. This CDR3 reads CASMGGRGYTF. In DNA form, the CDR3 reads TGTGCCAGCATGGGGGGAAGGGGCTACACCTTC.

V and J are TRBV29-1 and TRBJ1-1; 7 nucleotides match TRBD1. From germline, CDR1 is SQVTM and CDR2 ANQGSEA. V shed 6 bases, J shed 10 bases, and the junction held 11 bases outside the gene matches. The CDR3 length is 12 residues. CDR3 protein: CSVATGRGGAFF. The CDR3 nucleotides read TGCAGCGTGGCGACAGGGCGGGGAGGAGCTTTCTTT. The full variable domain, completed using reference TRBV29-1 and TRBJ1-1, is SAVISQKPSRDICQRGTSLTIQCQVDSQVTMMFWYRQQPGQSLTLIATANQGSEATYESGFVIDKFPISRPNLTFSTLTVSNMSPEDSSIYLCSVATGRGGAFFGQGTRLTVV.

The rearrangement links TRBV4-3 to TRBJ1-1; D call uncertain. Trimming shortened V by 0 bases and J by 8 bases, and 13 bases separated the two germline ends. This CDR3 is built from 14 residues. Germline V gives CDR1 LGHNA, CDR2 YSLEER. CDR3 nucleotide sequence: TGCGCCAGCAGCCAAGATGGTCCGGGTTCGGAAGCTTTCTTT. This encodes CASSQDGPGSEAFF.

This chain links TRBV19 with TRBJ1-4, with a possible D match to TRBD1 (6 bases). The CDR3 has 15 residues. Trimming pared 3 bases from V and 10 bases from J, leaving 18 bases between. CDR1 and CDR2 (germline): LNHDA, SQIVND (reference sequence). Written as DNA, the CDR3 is TGTGCCAGTAGTATCGCCGGGCAGGGGTACAGAAAACTGTTTTTT. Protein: CASSIAGQGYRKLFF.

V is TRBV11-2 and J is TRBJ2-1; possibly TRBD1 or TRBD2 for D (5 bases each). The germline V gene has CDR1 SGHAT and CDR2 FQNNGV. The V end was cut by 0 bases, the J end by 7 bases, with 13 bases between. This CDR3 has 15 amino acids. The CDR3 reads CASSLELGRENEQFF. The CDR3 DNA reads TGTGCCAGCAGCTTAGAACTAGGCAGGGAGAATGAGCAGTTCTTC. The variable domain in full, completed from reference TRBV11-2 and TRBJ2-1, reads EAGVAQSPRYKIIEKRQSVAFWCNPISGHATLYWYQQILGQGPKLLIQFQNNGVVDDSQLPKDRFSAERLKGVDSTLKIQPAKLEDSAVYLCASSLELGRENEQFFGPGTRLTVL.

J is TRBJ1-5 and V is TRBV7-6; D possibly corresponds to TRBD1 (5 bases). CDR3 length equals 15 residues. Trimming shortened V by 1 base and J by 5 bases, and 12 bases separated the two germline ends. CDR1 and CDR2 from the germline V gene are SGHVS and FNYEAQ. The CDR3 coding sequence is TGTGCCAGCAGCTTAGTGGCAGGGTCGGATCAGCCCCAGCATTTT. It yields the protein CASSLVAGSDQPQHF.

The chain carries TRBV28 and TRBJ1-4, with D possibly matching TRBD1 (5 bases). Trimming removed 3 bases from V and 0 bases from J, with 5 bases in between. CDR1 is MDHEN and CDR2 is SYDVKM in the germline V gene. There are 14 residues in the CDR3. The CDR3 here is CASSLTATNEKLFF. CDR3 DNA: TGTGCCAGCAGTTTGACAGCAACTAATGAAAAACTGTTTTTT. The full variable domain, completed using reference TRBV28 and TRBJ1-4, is DVKVTQSSRYLVKRTGEKVFLECVQDMDHENMFWYRQDPGLGLRLIYFSYDVKMKEKGDIPEGYSVSREKKERFSLILESASTNQTSMYLCASSLTATNEKLFFGSGTQLSVL.

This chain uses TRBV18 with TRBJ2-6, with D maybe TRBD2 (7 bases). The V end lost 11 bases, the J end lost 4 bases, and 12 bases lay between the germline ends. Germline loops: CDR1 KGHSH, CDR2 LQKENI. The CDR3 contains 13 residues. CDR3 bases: TGTGCCCTGGGGGGGCCCGGGGCCAACGTCCTGACTTTC. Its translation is CALGGPGANVLTF.

The DNA of the CDR3 is TGCGCCAGCAGCCTCCTGACAGGGGGCACAGATACGCAGTATTTT. Translating gives CASSLLTGGTDTQYF. The J gene is TRBJ2-3, the V gene TRBV4-1; TRBD1 matches 8 bases. Germline loops: CDR1 MGHRA, CDR2 YSYEKL. V shed 4 bases, J shed 1 base, and the junction held 4 bases outside the gene matches. The CDR3 is 15 amino acids.

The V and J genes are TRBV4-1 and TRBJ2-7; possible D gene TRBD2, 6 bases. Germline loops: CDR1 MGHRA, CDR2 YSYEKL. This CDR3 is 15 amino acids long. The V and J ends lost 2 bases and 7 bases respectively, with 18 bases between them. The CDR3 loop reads CASSQKGPSREEQYF. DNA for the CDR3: TGCGCCAGCAGCCAAAAGGGACCCTCTCGGGAGGAGCAGTACTTC.